The 23 T cell receptor beta chains below all came from one sample that was sequenced in a study of post-analysis software for immune sequencing data. Study findings and constraints: Compared with controls, patients had more of five or six TRBV segments, including TRBV5-6, TRBV5-1 and TRBV20-1.

Their antigens are not known. The TCR beta cDNA libraries carried unique molecular identifiers. MiXCR, run by TCRdb on the PCR reads, gives a single entry per CDR3 protein. The sample carries roughly 400,000 distinct CDR3 sequences, 39% recorded once. Input material: blood. The origin of the receptors is a girl aged 2-15 years with multiple sclerosis.

This clonotype has a handful of counts. The V gene is TRBV5-1, the J gene TRBJ1-1; the D is unclear. Germline values: CDR1 SGHRS, CDR2 YFSETQ. Trimming removed 3 bases from V and 7 bases from J, with 13 bases in between. The CDR3 is 13 amino acids. This CDR3 is CASSYGRSNEAFF. CDR3 DNA sequence: TGCGCCAGCAGCTATGGACGGTCGAATGAAGCTTTCTTT.

This CDR3 reads CATSDSKHGTARYNEQFF. DNA for the CDR3: TGTGCCACCAGTGATTCAAAACATGGAACAGCCAGATACAATGAGCAGTTCTTC. This chain links TRBV24-1 with TRBJ2-1; D is ambiguous. The CDR3 has 18 amino acids. The germline V gene encodes CDR1 KGHDR and CDR2 SFDVKD. Trimming took off 2 bases at V and 4 bases at J, with 20 bases between the two ends.

V gene TRBV5-1 combines with J gene TRBJ2-1; TRBD1 might be the D (6 bases). The CDR3 is 16 residues long. Germline V lookup: CDR1 SGHRS, CDR2 YFSETQ. V gave up 5 bases and J gave up 2 bases, with 17 bases separating them. The CDR3 here is CASSQGHPKTYNEQFF. CDR3 DNA sequence: TGCGCCAGCAGTCAGGGACATCCTAAGACCTACAATGAGCAGTTCTTC. Filled out from reference TRBV5-1 and TRBJ2-1, the complete variable domain reads KAGVTQTPRYLIKTRGQQVTLSCSPISGHRSVSWYQQTPGQGLQFLFEYFSETQRNKGNFPGRFSGRQFSNSRSEMNVSTLELGDSALYLCASSQGHPKTYNEQFFGPGTRLTVL.

This chain links TRBV20-1 with TRBJ1-2; D possibly corresponds to TRBD1 (6 bases). Trimming removed 3 bases at V and 3 bases at J, with 23 bases between. CDR3 size: 17 residues. Germline CDR1 is DFQATT and CDR2 is SNEGSKA (reference sequence). The CDR3 region has the DNA TGCAGTGCTAGGGACCAAAATACTCAGGGGCTTTACTATGGCTACACCTTC. It is translated as CSARDQNTQGLYYGYTF.

This chain joins TRBV12-3 or TRBV12-4 and TRBJ2-1; D tentatively reads TRBD1 or TRBD2 (5 bases each). Trimming shortened V by 6 bases and J by 0 bases, and 15 bases separated the two germline ends. This CDR3 is 16 amino acids long. In nucleotides, the CDR3 is TGTGCCAGCAGCCCGGGACCCTCGAGCTCCTACAATGAGCAGTTCTTC. The encoded protein is CASSPGPSSSYNEQFF.

This chain uses TRBV18 with TRBJ2-6; 8 nucleotides agree with TRBD1. The CDR3 covers 17 residues. Germline lookup yields CDR1 KGHSH and CDR2 LQKENI. The trim removed 4 bases at V and 0 bases at J, leaving 5 bases unmatched. The CDR3 loop reads CASSLITGGSGANVLTF. CDR3 in DNA: TGTGCCAGCTCACTAATAACAGGGGGCTCTGGGGCCAACGTCCTGACTTTC.

This clonotype was seen only once. V gene TRBV12-3 or TRBV12-4 combines with J gene TRBJ2-1, with 9 nucleotides matching TRBD1. This CDR3 has 18 amino acids. V lost 2 bases to trimming and J lost 7 bases; unmatched junction nucleotides: 15. CDR3 DNA: TGTGCCAGCAGTTTACCCGACGGACAGGGGATTCTCGGTAATGAGCAGTTCTTC. Residues: CASSLPDGQGILGNEQFF.

V and J are TRBV10-2 and TRBJ2-4, with a weak D call TRBD1 (5 bases). Germline V gene sequence: CDR1 WSHSY, CDR2 SAAADI. This CDR3 contains 11 residues. V dropped 7 bases and J dropped 8 bases, with 9 bases sitting between them. This CDR3 reads CASTDIDIQYF. The CDR3, as DNA: TGCGCCAGCACGGACATAGACATTCAGTACTTC.

V and J are TRBV7-2 and TRBJ2-3; D gene ambiguous. The ends were cut back, 3 bases at V and 0 bases at J, with 16 bases in the middle. The CDR3 extends over 17 amino acids. Germline V CDR1 and CDR2: SGHTA, FQGNSA. CDR3 sequence reads: CASSLESLVVSTDTQYF. In DNA form, the CDR3 reads TGTGCCAGCAGCTTGGAGAGTTTAGTGGTTAGCACAGATACGCAGTATTTT.

As to this clonotype: The junction departs from germline at one end; a sequencing error may be responsible. J is TRBJ1-4 and V is TRBV7-6; D uncertain. Germline CDR1 reads SGHVS; CDR2 reads FNYEAQ. The CDR3 contains 15 residues. CDR3 region: CASSSRRATNEKRFF. The CDR3 nucleotides read TGTGCCAGCAGCTCCCGACGGGCAACTAATGAAAAACGGTTTTTT.

This chain uses TRBV10-3 with TRBJ1-4; D is possibly TRBD1 (6 bases). The CDR3 extends over 16 amino acids. V lost 0 bases to trimming and J lost 7 bases, with 15 bases between them. Germline loops: CDR1 ENHRY, CDR2 SYGVKD. CDR3 DNA: TGTGCCATCAGTGAGTCTCTCGGCAGGGGTGGTGAAAAACTGTTTTTT. This sequence encodes CAISESLGRGGEKLFF.

Here the CDR3 reads CASSLVSGSNQPQHF. For the CDR3, the DNA is TGTGCCAGCAGCTTGGTGTCAGGGAGCAATCAGCCCCAGCATTTT. The chain has TRBV5-5 and TRBJ1-5; a possible D gene is TRBD1 (5 bases). From germline, CDR1 is SGHKS and CDR2 YYEKEE (reference sequence). Trimming removed 0 bases at V and 1 base at J, with 8 bases between. The CDR3 has 15 amino acids.

This clonotype was seen a handful of times. The chain employs TRBV4-1 and TRBJ2-7; D possibly corresponds to TRBD2 (6 bases). The CDR3 consists of 13 residues. Per germline, CDR1 MGHRA and CDR2 YSYEKL. V gave up 0 bases and J gave up 5 bases, with 8 bases separating them. The CDR3 region has the DNA TGCGCCAGCAGCCAAGATACGGGGGACGAGCAGTACTTC. This translates into CASSQDTGDEQYF.

In this sample, this clonotype turned up many times. The V and J genes are TRBV28 and TRBJ2-3, with no clear D. The CDR3 consists of 11 residues. Germline V gives CDR1 MDHEN, CDR2 SYDVKM. V lost 6 bases, J lost 3 bases, and 4 bases lay in between. CDR3 sequence (DNA): TGTGCCAGCAGCACAACAGATACGCAGTATTTT. Translated, it gives CASSTTDTQYF.

This clonotype was counted only a few times. This chain connects TRBV9 to TRBJ2-1; no reliable D call. The CDR3 is made up of 12 amino acids. V was cut by 4 bases and J by 5 bases, with 7 bases left in between. The germline V gene encodes CDR1 SGDLS and CDR2 YYNGEE. CDR3 coding DNA: TGTGCCAGCAGCCCACAAGACAATGAGCAGTTCTTC. Its protein product is CASSPQDNEQFF.

The CDR3 DNA follows: TGCGCCAGCAGCGCCGACAGGTACACTGAAGCTTTCTTT. As protein: CASSADRYTEAFF. The chain recombines TRBV5-1 with TRBJ1-1; D might be TRBD1 (6 bases). There are 13 residues in the CDR3. Trimming took 4 bases from V and 3 from J, leaving 10 bases between them. Germline CDR1 and CDR2: SGHRS and YFSETQ. Full variable domain (remainder filled in from reference TRBV5-1 and TRBJ1-1): KAGVTQTPRYLIKTRGQQVTLSCSPISGHRSVSWYQQTPGQGLQFLFEYFSETQRNKGNFPGRFSGRQFSNSRSEMNVSTLELGDSALYLCASSADRYTEAFFGQGTRLTVV.

Of note for this clonotype: Because the CDR3's place on the DNA is in doubt, the DNA is left out and the CDR3 is given as listed by TCRdb. J is TRBJ2-2 and V is TRBV7-2; the table calls TRBD2, which could not be checked here. The CDR3 sequence runs 18 residues, both termini included. Germline-derived CDR1 and CDR2 are SGHTA and FQGNSA. The CDR3 is CASSGGQSGTQYFGELFF.

For this clonotype: A much bigger clone sits one base away, suggesting this may be a read error. The chain recombines TRBV18 with TRBJ1-2; no clear D. The germline V gene encodes CDR1 KGHSH and CDR2 LQKENI. With 6 bases removed from V and 6 bases from J, the gap between germline ends came to 20 bases. The length of the CDR3 is 15 residues. The CDR3 nucleotides read TGTGCCAGCTCCCGCAGAACGGGCCCCGAGGATGGCTACACCTTC. Its protein product is CASSRRTGPEDGYTF.

As DNA, the CDR3 is TGTGCCAGCAGTTACTTCACTGAAGCTTTCTTT. Protein: CASSYFTEAFF. The J gene is TRBJ1-1, the V gene TRBV6-6; D gene ambiguous. V lost 1 base, J lost 4 bases, and 1 base lay in between. Germline values: CDR1 MNHNY, CDR2 SVGAGI (reference sequence). This CDR3 spans 11 amino acids.

This clonotype came up a few times. The V call is TRBV9, the J call TRBJ2-3; 9 bases map to TRBD2. With V trimmed by 3 bases and J by 3 bases, 8 bases remained unmatched. Germline lookup yields CDR1 SGDLS and CDR2 YYNGEE. The CDR3 extends over 16 amino acids. The CDR3 loop reads CASSAFLAGSTDTQYF. CDR3 nucleotides: TGTGCCAGCAGCGCGTTCCTAGCGGGGTCGACAGATACGCAGTATTTT.

The chain couples TRBV28 to TRBJ1-6; D might be TRBD1 (5 bases). The CDR3 covers 16 residues. V lost 6 bases and J lost 8, with 20 bases in between. Per the germline V gene, CDR1 is MDHEN and CDR2 is SYDVKM. The CDR3, as DNA: TGTGCCAGCAGCTTACCGGGACCTCATTTGGATTCACCCCTCCACTTT. It specifies CASSLPGPHLDSPLHF. The whole variable domain, filled in from reference TRBV28 and TRBJ1-6, reads DVKVTQSSRYLVKRTGEKVFLECVQDMDHENMFWYRQDPGLGLRLIYFSYDVKMKEKGDIPEGYSVSREKKERFSLILESASTNQTSMYLCASSLPGPHLDSPLHFGNGTRLTVT.

This clonotype was recorded once. The chain recombines TRBV5-1 with TRBJ2-5; D not certain. V was pared by 3 bases and J by 7 bases, with 16 bases between. CDR1 and CDR2 (germline): SGHRS, YFSETQ. The CDR3 covers 14 residues. CDR3 protein: CASSYLWAARTQYF. CDR3 bases: TGCGCCAGCAGCTACCTCTGGGCCGCTCGGACCCAGTACTTC.

Turning to this clonotype: The junction differs from germline at one of its ends, possibly a read error. V is TRBV9 and J is TRBJ2-7, with 7 positions matching TRBD1. CDR1 is SGDLS, CDR2 YYNGEE, per germline. The CDR3 is made up of 14 amino acids. The CDR3 sequence: CTSSVGTAGYEQYF. CDR3 bases: TGTACCAGCAGCGTAGGGACAGCCGGCTACGAGCAGTACTTC. Together with reference TRBV9 and TRBJ2-7, the CDR3 gives the full variable domain: DSGVTQTPKHLITATGQRVTLRCSPRSGDLSVYWYQQSLDQGLQFLIQYYNGEERAKGNILERFSAQQFPDLHSELNLSSLELGDSALYFCTSSVGTAGYEQYFGPGTRLTVT.